Below, 22 T cell receptor beta chains from the same sample are listed, as sequenced in a study of Graves' ophthalmopathy and Graves' hyperthyroidism. RNA served as the template for amplifying TCR beta CDR3 regions. Amplification began with first-round RT-PCR using HTBI primers, then second-round multiplex PCR was performed. TCRdb used MiXCR to reprocess the multiplex PCR reads, holding one entry per CDR3 protein. This sample yields 1 million to 1.3 million distinct CDR3 sequences, of which less than 45% are seen a single time; around 10% belongs to the top ten. Sequenced sample: peripheral blood or thyroid tissue (not recorded which). The receptors here all came from an adult man with Graves' hyperthyroidism.

This clonotype occurred a few times. This chain connects TRBV4-2 to TRBJ1-1, with D hard to call. The germline V gene has CDR1 LGHNA and CDR2 YNFKEQ. The CDR3 extends over 14 amino acids. Trimming left V 2 bases short and J 0 bases short, with 7 bases between. CDR3 region: CASSQSGVNTEAFF. The CDR3 nucleotides are TGTGCCAGCAGCCAAAGTGGGGTGAACACTGAAGCTTTCTTT.

Written as DNA, the CDR3 is TGTGCCAGCAGCAAGGACGGCCCCTATGGCTACACCTTC. It encodes CASSKDGPYGYTF. The genes are TRBV6-5 and TRBJ1-2; D gene uncertain. Germline CDR1 MNHEY, CDR2 SVGAGI. CDR3 size: 13 residues. Trimming removed 6 bases from V and 4 bases from J, with 12 bases in between.

A few counts support this clonotype. This sequence joins TRBV12-3 or TRBV12-4 and TRBJ2-5; a possible D gene is TRBD2 (5 bases). The CDR3 has 13 amino acids. V dropped 6 bases and J dropped 5 bases, with 13 bases sitting between them. This CDR3 is CASSPEQRETQYF. CDR3 bases: TGTGCCAGCAGCCCCGAACAGCGGGAGACCCAGTACTTC.

In its sample, this clonotype was seen once. The chain combines TRBV7-2 with TRBJ2-7; 7 bases agree with TRBD1. Trimming removed 2 bases from V and 5 bases from J; junction bases left unmatched: 9. The CDR3 extends over 15 amino acids. Per germline, CDR1 SGHTA and CDR2 FQGNSA. Here the CDR3 reads CASSLRDSWSHEQYF. The CDR3 DNA reads as TGTGCCAGCAGCTTACGGGACAGTTGGTCCCACGAGCAGTACTTC.

Many counts were recorded for this clonotype. CDR3 loop: CASSLDGRQAFF. CDR3 DNA: TGTGCCAGCAGCTTAGATGGCCGTCAAGCTTTCTTT. V is TRBV11-2 and J is TRBJ1-1; D not certain. Germline V lookup: CDR1 SGHAT, CDR2 FQNNGV. The V gene lost 0 bases and the J gene lost 9 bases, with 8 bases spanning the gap. The CDR3 has 12 amino acids.

This clonotype was seen ten or more times. V is TRBV7-2 and J is TRBJ1-5; no definite D call. The V end was cut by 1 base, the J end by 7 bases, with 5 bases between. The CDR3 covers 12 residues. Per germline, CDR1 SGHTA and CDR2 FQGNSA. The CDR3 reads CASSLVVQPQHF. CDR3 bases: TGTGCCAGCAGCTTAGTCGTGCAGCCCCAGCATTTT.

In this sample, this clonotype turned up a few times. A much larger clone sits a single nucleotide away, making a read error possible. The conserved phenylalanine or tryptophan is not found at the CDR3 terminus, so this likely reflects a read error. The chain links TRBV7-8 to TRBJ2-7; no reliable D call. The length of the CDR3 is 14 residues. CDR1 is SGHVS and CDR2 is FQNEAQ in the germline V gene. V lost 4 bases and J 3 bases, leaving 13 bases between the germline ends. The CDR3 sequence is CASSSAPPNYEQYL. CDR3 nucleotide sequence: TGTGCCAGCAGCTCCGCACCACCCAACTACGAGCAGTACCTC.

This clonotype was seen at least ten times. The genes are TRBV29-1 and TRBJ2-2, with unresolved D. Looked up from germline, CDR1 is SQVTM and CDR2 is ANQGSEA. The CDR3 is 11 amino acids. Trimming removed 5 bases at V and 7 bases at J, with 8 bases between. CDR3 coding DNA: TGCAGCGTTTGGGTTCTCGGGGAGCTGTTTTTT. This sequence encodes CSVWVLGELFF.

J is TRBJ2-5 and V is TRBV12-3 or TRBV12-4; 8 nucleotides align to TRBD2. The CDR3 totals 14 residues. J lost 5 bases, V lost 10 bases, and 12 bases had no gene match. This chain's CDR3 is CATRDGGGGETQYF. As DNA, the CDR3 is TGTGCCACACGCGACGGGGGCGGGGGGGAGACCCAGTACTTC.

In its sample, this clonotype was seen many times. The V and J genes are TRBV7-8 and TRBJ2-7; perhaps D is TRBD1 or TRBD2 (5 bases each). Germline V CDR1 and CDR2: SGHVS, FQNEAQ. V was pared by 5 bases and J by 7 bases, with 12 bases between. The CDR3 contains 12 residues. The CDR3 sequence: CASSGDHWEQYF. For the CDR3, the DNA is TGTGCCAGCAGCGGGGACCACTGGGAGCAGTACTTC.

Ten or more counts support this clonotype. The gene calls are TRBV9 and TRBJ1-2; 10 positions agree with TRBD1. Germline-derived CDR1 and CDR2 are SGDLS and YYNGEE. The CDR3 has 15 amino acids. Trimming removed 4 bases from V and 4 bases from J; junction bases left unmatched: 7. CDR3 loop: CASSPWTGGSYGYTF. The DNA for the CDR3 is TGTGCCAGCAGCCCCTGGACAGGGGGTTCCTATGGCTACACCTTC.

In its sample, this clonotype was seen a few times. The chain couples TRBV2 to TRBJ2-2; 9 positions agree with TRBD1. Germline V lookup: CDR1 SNHLY, CDR2 FYNNEI. V was clipped by 0 bases and J by 6 bases; unmatched bases: 8. CDR3 length: 17 residues. The CDR3 here is CASSEAWTGATPGELFF. Here the CDR3 DNA reads TGTGCCAGCAGTGAAGCCTGGACAGGGGCGACGCCCGGGGAGCTGTTTTTT.

V gene TRBV15 combines with J gene TRBJ2-7, with D unresolved. Germline V gene data show CDR1 as LNHNV and CDR2 as YYDKDF (reference sequence). This CDR3 is 15 amino acids long. Trimming left V 0 bases short and J 3 bases short, with 12 bases between. CDR3 amino acids: CATSRDIGVSYEQYF. CDR3 in DNA: TGTGCCACCAGCAGAGATATCGGAGTAAGCTACGAGCAGTACTTC.

The rearrangement joins TRBV7-8 to TRBJ2-2; TRBD1 might be the D (5 bases). The CDR3 runs 15 residues. Trimming stripped 3 bases from V and 3 bases from J, with 11 bases between. The germline V gene has CDR1 SGHVS and CDR2 FQNEAQ. CDR3 in amino acids: CASSLIGRDTGELFF. The CDR3 DNA reads TGTGCCAGCAGCTTGATAGGCAGGGACACCGGGGAGCTGTTTTTT.

V is TRBV4-2 and J is TRBJ1-5, with TRBD1 matching over 7 bases. Germline CDR1 reads LGHNA; CDR2 reads YNFKEQ. The junction had 4 bases not matched to a gene; V was cut back by 0 bases and J by 8 bases. CDR3 length: 14 amino acids. In nucleotides, the CDR3 is TGTGCCAGCAGCCAAGAGGGCAGGGGGGAGCCCCAGCATTTT. Protein product: CASSQEGRGEPQHF.

In regard to this clonotype: The junction departs from the called germline gene at one end, perhaps through a read error. The gene calls are TRBV7-2 and TRBJ2-5; maybe TRBD2 (5 bases). CDR1 and CDR2 (germline): SGHTA, FQGNSA. The CDR3 contains 13 residues. Written as DNA, the CDR3 is TGTGCCAGCAGTTGGAGGCGCCAAGAGACCCAGTGCTTC. Translation: CASSWRRQETQCF.

This clonotype has at least ten counts. The gene calls are TRBV9 and TRBJ2-7; perhaps D is TRBD1 or TRBD2 (7 bases each). This CDR3 region has 15 residues. The V end lost 2 bases, the J end lost 5 bases, and 17 bases lay between the germline ends. CDR1 SGDLS and CDR2 YYNGEE come from the germline V gene. CDR3 in amino acids: CASSVDREGFDEQYF. In nucleotides, the CDR3 is TGTGCCAGCAGCGTTGACAGGGAGGGTTTTGACGAGCAGTACTTC. The variable domain in full, completed from reference TRBV9 and TRBJ2-7, reads DSGVTQTPKHLITATGQRVTLRCSPRSGDLSVYWYQQSLDQGLQFLIQYYNGEERAKGNILERFSAQQFPDLHSELNLSSLELGDSALYFCASSVDREGFDEQYFGPGTRLTVT.

As regards this clonotype: A much larger clone differs by one base, so this may be a read error. The chain has TRBV2 and TRBJ1-1, with D possibly matching TRBD1 (5 bases). This CDR3 contains 14 residues. V was trimmed by 8 bases and J by 7 bases, leaving 20 bases between them. Germline values: CDR1 SNHLY, CDR2 FYNNEI. CDR3 sequence (DNA): TGTGCCAGCTCTTGGGACGGCAGTTCGGATGAAGCTTTCTTT. As protein: CASSWDGSSDEAFF.

The rearrangement links TRBV20-1 to TRBJ1-1, with 7 nucleotides matching TRBD1. Germline trimming cut 1 base from V and 1 base from J; bases unmatched to any gene: 9. Per germline, CDR1 DFQATT and CDR2 SNEGSKA (reference sequence). The CDR3 contains 16 residues. CDR3 nucleotides: TGCAGTGCTAGAGGGTCAGGGGGTTTAGCGAACACTGAAGCTTTCTTT. The encoded protein is CSARGSGGLANTEAFF.

The CDR3, as DNA: TGTGCCAGCAGTTCCCGCACCCCCGGGACAGGGGCCTACGAGCAGTACTTC. It codes for CASSSRTPGTGAYEQYF. The V gene is TRBV6-5, the J gene TRBJ2-7; 10 nucleotides line up with TRBD1. The CDR3 runs 17 residues. CDR1 MNHEY and CDR2 SVGAGI come from the germline V gene. The J segment lost 2 bases and the V segment lost 4 bases, leaving 11 bases of the junction unmatched.

As concerns this clonotype: The junction differs from germline at one of its ends, possibly a read error. V gene TRBV7-9 combines with J gene TRBJ2-7; the D gene could be TRBD1 or TRBD2 (5 bases each). This CDR3 region has 16 residues. The germline CDR1 and CDR2 sequences are SEHNR and FQNEAQ (reference sequence). The CDR3 sequence: CASGLFGGAISYEQYF. The CDR3 DNA follows: TGTGCCAGCGGCTTATTTGGGGGAGCGATCTCCTACGAGCAGTACTTC.

At least ten counts were recorded for this clonotype. This chain connects TRBV7-2 to TRBJ2-7, with D unclear. Germline V lookup: CDR1 SGHTA, CDR2 FQGNSA. V was clipped by 1 base and J by 6 bases, with 10 bases between them. This CDR3 has 13 residues. The CDR3 DNA reads TGTGCCAGCAGCTTAGACTTGCTTTCCGAGCAGTACTTC. Protein: CASSLDLLSEQYF.